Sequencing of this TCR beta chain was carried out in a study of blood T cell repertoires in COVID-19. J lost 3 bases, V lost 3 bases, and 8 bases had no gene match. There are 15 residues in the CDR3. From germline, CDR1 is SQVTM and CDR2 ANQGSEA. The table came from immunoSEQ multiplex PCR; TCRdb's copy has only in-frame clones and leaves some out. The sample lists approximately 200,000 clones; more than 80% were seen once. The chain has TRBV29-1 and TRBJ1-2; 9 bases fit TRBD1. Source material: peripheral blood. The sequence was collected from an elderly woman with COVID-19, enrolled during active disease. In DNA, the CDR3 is TGCAGCGTTGACGAACCGGGACAGGGATACTATGGCTACACCTTC. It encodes CSVDEPGQGYYGYTF.